What follows are 15 T cell receptor beta chains derived from one specimen sequenced in a study of blood T cell repertoires in COVID-19. Clones were read by immunoSEQ multiplex PCR, and TCRdb kept only the in-frame ones, dropping some. The sample has 390,000 or so clones, more than 80% seen once; the top ten hold around 1%. The sample comprised PBMCs or T cells enriched from blood (not recorded which). Receptors were obtained from a young man who had recovered from COVID-19.

The chain is built from TRBV7-3 and TRBJ2-3; a weak D match, TRBD2 (5 bases). Germline loops: CDR1 SGHTA, CDR2 FQGTGA. Between the trimmed V and J ends, which lost 3 bases and 4 bases, there was a span of 8 bases. The CDR3 has 13 amino acids. The CDR3 reads CASSFQRPDTQYF. As DNA, the CDR3 is TGTGCCAGCAGCTTCCAGCGGCCAGATACGCAGTATTTT.

The genes are TRBV28 and TRBJ2-2; no clear D. CDR1 is MDHEN and CDR2 is SYDVKM in the germline V gene. The V end lost 8 bases, the J end lost 1 base, and 8 bases lay between the germline ends. The length of the CDR3 is 13 residues. CDR3 sequence: CASGPGNTGELFF. In DNA, the CDR3 is TGTGCCAGCGGCCCGGGGAACACCGGGGAGCTGTTTTTT. Full variable domain (remainder filled in from reference TRBV28 and TRBJ2-2): DVKVTQSSRYLVKRTGEKVFLECVQDMDHENMFWYRQDPGLGLRLIYFSYDVKMKEKGDIPEGYSVSREKKERFSLILESASTNQTSMYLCASGPGNTGELFFGEGSRLTVL.

The rearrangement links TRBV19 to TRBJ2-2; D is uncertain. Per the germline V gene, CDR1 is LNHDA and CDR2 is SQIVND (reference sequence). V was shortened by 3 bases and J by 4 bases, with 9 bases between the two germline ends. CDR3 length: 14 amino acids. CDR3 loop: CASSMMGTTGELFF. CDR3 coding DNA: TGTGCCAGTAGTATGATGGGCACCACCGGGGAGCTGTTTTTT.

The genes are TRBV6-4 and TRBJ2-2; D might be TRBD1 (6 bases). This CDR3 comprises 14 residues. Between the trimmed V and J ends, which lost 5 bases and 5 bases, there was a span of 12 bases. The germline CDR1 and CDR2 sequences are MRHNA and SNTAGT. CDR3 bases: TGTGCCAGCAGTATACGGCAGGGGACCGGGGAGCTGTTTTTT. Its protein product is CASSIRQGTGELFF.

Only a few counts were recorded for this clone. The rearrangement joins TRBV21-1 to TRBJ1-4. TRBV21-1 is a pseudogene. The CDR3 runs to 17 residues. This chain's CDR3 is CASSKWVTGYVDEKLFF. In DNA, the CDR3 is TGTGCCAGCAGCAAATGGGTTACCGGGTATGTCGATGAAAAACTGTTTTTT.

The chain combines TRBV4-3 with TRBJ2-1; possibly TRBD1 for D (5 bases). Germline V lookup: CDR1 LGHNA, CDR2 YSLEER. The V end lost 0 bases, the J end lost 6 bases, and 9 bases lay between the germline ends. The CDR3 is made up of 14 amino acids. In DNA, the CDR3 is TGCGCCAGCAGCCAAGATATTCAGGGCAATGAGCAGTTCTTC. It specifies CASSQDIQGNEQFF.

The chain recombines TRBV7-2 with TRBJ1-6; TRBD1 matches at 10 bases. V shed 7 bases, J shed 1 base, and the junction held 4 bases outside the gene matches. The CDR3 consists of 16 residues. CDR1 is SGHTA, CDR2 FQGNSA, per germline. This CDR3 reads CASTRQGASYNSPLHF. As DNA, the CDR3 is TGTGCCAGCACTCGACAGGGGGCTTCCTATAATTCACCCCTCCACTTT. Complete variable domain (other parts from reference TRBV7-2 and TRBJ1-6): GAGVSQSPSNKVTEKGKDVELRCDPISGHTALYWYRQSLGQGLEFLIYFQGNSAPDKSGLPSDRFSAERTGGSVSTLTIQRTQQEDSAVYLCASTRQGASYNSPLHFGNGTRLTVT.

The rearrangement uses TRBV5-1 and TRBJ1-1, with D possibly matching TRBD1 (5 bases). The CDR3 runs to 15 residues. V was cut by 0 bases and J by 7 bases, with 16 bases left in between. CDR1 is SGHRS, CDR2 YFSETQ, per germline. This CDR3 reads CASSLDMGEGHEAFF. CDR3 sequence (DNA): TGCGCCAGCAGCTTGGATATGGGGGAGGGTCATGAAGCTTTCTTT.

This sequence joins TRBV9 and TRBJ1-3, with D tentatively TRBD1 (5 bases). The germline V gene encodes CDR1 SGDLS and CDR2 YYNGEE. The CDR3 runs to 16 residues. Deletions cut 0 bases from V and 1 base from J, with 11 bases between. CDR3 nucleotides: TGTGCCAGCAGCGTAGATCAGGGCTATTCTGGAAACACCATATATTTT. This encodes CASSVDQGYSGNTIYF.

This sequence joins TRBV28 and TRBJ1-3; TRBD1 matches at 7 bases. V lost 8 bases, J lost 3 bases, and 4 bases stayed unmatched. This CDR3 comprises 13 residues. The germline V gene encodes CDR1 MDHEN and CDR2 SYDVKM. The CDR3: CASAQGNGNTIYF. CDR3 coding DNA: TGTGCCAGCGCACAGGGGAATGGAAACACCATATATTTT.

V gene TRBV27 combines with J gene TRBJ2-1, with 12 bases aligning to TRBD2. Losses at the gene ends were 7 bases for V and 0 bases for J; bases not matched to a gene: 7. CDR1 MNHEY and CDR2 SMNVEV come from the germline V gene (reference sequence). The CDR3 sequence is 17 residues long. The CDR3 sequence is CASTLRLAGASYNEQFF. CDR3 DNA: TGTGCCAGCACCCTAAGACTAGCGGGAGCCTCCTACAATGAGCAGTTCTTC.

The V and J genes are TRBV5-1 and TRBJ1-2; TRBD1 might be the D (5 bases). The V end was cut by 0 bases, the J end by 5 bases, with 17 bases between. Germline CDR1 is SGHRS and CDR2 is YFSETQ. This CDR3 region has 16 residues. Here the CDR3 DNA reads TGCGCCAGCAGCTTGGGTTTTTCCGTCACAGGATATGGCTACACCTTC. Encoded protein: CASSLGFSVTGYGYTF. Looking up the rest from reference TRBV5-1 and TRBJ1-2 gives the full variable domain: KAGVTQTPRYLIKTRGQQVTLSCSPISGHRSVSWYQQTPGQGLQFLFEYFSETQRNKGNFPGRFSGRQFSNSRSEMNVSTLELGDSALYLCASSLGFSVTGYGYTFGSGTRLTVV.

The gene calls are TRBV11-2 and TRBJ1-2, with 7 bases lining up with TRBD1. The V and J ends lost 4 bases and 8 bases, in that order; junction bases with no gene match: 13. This CDR3 spans 15 amino acids. Germline V gene lookup returns CDR1 SGHAT and CDR2 FQNNGV. The CDR3 DNA reads TGTGCCAGCAGCTCCCCCGGGACAGCCCACTGGGGCTACACCTTC. Encoded protein: CASSSPGTAHWGYTF. The full variable domain, in which reference TRBV11-2 and TRBJ1-2 provide the parts outside the CDR3, is EAGVAQSPRYKIIEKRQSVAFWCNPISGHATLYWYQQILGQGPKLLIQFQNNGVVDDSQLPKDRFSAERLKGVDSTLKIQPAKLEDSAVYLCASSSPGTAHWGYTFGSGTRLTVV.

CDR3 bases: TGTGCCAGCAGCCACCCACGGGGGGTCGCCGGCTACACCTTC. Residues: CASSHPRGVAGYTF. V is TRBV7-9 and J is TRBJ1-2, with D perhaps matching TRBD1 (5 bases). CDR1 and CDR2 (germline): SEHNR, FQNEAQ (reference sequence). The CDR3 has 14 residues. V lost 5 bases, J lost 8 bases, and 18 bases lay in between.

This clone was seen only once. This rearrangement joins TRBV7-9 to TRBJ1-5; 7 bases map to TRBD1. This CDR3 has 14 residues. V was clipped by 5 bases and J by 9 bases; unmatched bases: 10. Germline V lookup: CDR1 SEHNR, CDR2 FQNEAQ (reference sequence). The CDR3 coding sequence is TGTGCCAGCAGCCACCCAGGGGACAGTGCGCCCCAGCATTTT. Encoded protein: CASSHPGDSAPQHF.